This TCR beta chain was found in a study of control samples from healthy donors and cancer patients. Germline values: CDR1 MGHDK, CDR2 SYGVNS. CDR3 size: 16 residues. Deletions cut 4 bases from V and 3 bases from J, with 17 bases between. This clone was counted a single time. The method was immunoSEQ multiplex PCR; TCRdb's version includes in-frame clones alone and lacks a portion of them. The sample contains 350,000 to 450,000 clones, 75% to 95% of which appear only once. The clonotype was recovered from a man between 35 and 55 years old with head and neck cancer. Sequenced material: PBMCs. V and J are TRBV25-1 and TRBJ2-3; tentatively, D is TRBD2 (6 bases). The CDR3 DNA follows: TGTGCCAGCAGTGGCTGGACCACTAGCCTAACAGATACGCAGTATTTT. This sequence encodes CASSGWTTSLTDTQYF.